This T cell receptor beta chain was documented in a study of blood T cells in healthy people across ages. As regards this clonotype: Its antigen is unidentified.

With 3 bases removed from V and 5 bases from J, the gap between germline ends came to 15 bases. Per germline, CDR1 SGHRS and CDR2 YFSETQ. The CDR3 is 15 residues long. Combining a sample-barcoded 5' primer with a J-beta primer mix, a second PCR ran for about 6 to 11 cycles. TCRdb reanalysed the 5' RACE reads using MiXCR and keeps one entry per CDR3 protein. The sample has around 500,000 distinct CDR3 sequences, about 29% seen once. Study-wide results and caveats: Diversity of TCR beta correlated strongly with naive T cell percentage.

The sample also formed part of further work on T cells of mothers and their children. This second study notes: Donation came from a few healthy Caucasian mothers together with their six children.

The sample consisted of blood. The TCR was taken from a boy aged 2 to 10 in good health. V and J are TRBV5-1 and TRBJ2-1; D tentatively reads TRBD1 or TRBD2 (5 bases each). The CDR3 nucleotides are TGCGCCAGCAGCTCGGCCCCCGGGGCGAACAATGAGCAGTTCTTC. This gives the protein CASSSAPGANNEQFF.